One sample yielded the 8 T cell receptor beta chains listed below, sequenced in a study of blood T cell repertoires in COVID-19 (dated by TCRdb to the early 2020s). Receptors were amplified or captured by the immunoSEQ multiplex PCR assay. This immuneACCESS table, as held by TCRdb, lists in-frame sequences with V and J called but not all clones. Of the missing ones, under half trace to an unresolved V gene in checked studies; the others have no known cause. A total of just over 300,000 clones appear in this sample, under 90% of them only once. Together, the top ten hold less than 2% of the sample. Sequenced sample: peripheral blood. The source of these receptors is a woman aged 25 to 39 with COVID-19, enrolled during active disease.

This clone was detected only once. The gene calls are TRBV7-2 and TRBJ2-2, with 12 bases identical to TRBD2. CDR3 length equals 19 residues. The junction had 8 bases not matched to a gene; V was cut back by 2 bases and J by 1 base. The V gene's germline CDR1 is SGHTA and CDR2 FQGNSA. The CDR3 DNA reads as TGTGCCAGCAGCTTACTTCCTAGCGGGGGGGCCATGAACACCGGGGAGCTGTTTTTT. As protein: CASSLLPSGGAMNTGELFF. Complete variable domain (other parts from reference TRBV7-2 and TRBJ2-2): GAGVSQSPSNKVTEKGKDVELRCDPISGHTALYWYRQSLGQGLEFLIYFQGNSAPDKSGLPSDRFSAERTGGSVSTLTIQRTQQEDSAVYLCASSLLPSGGAMNTGELFFGEGSRLTVL.

The chain is built from TRBV7-8 and TRBJ1-5; 8 bases match TRBD1. V trimming: 2 bases; J trimming: 6 bases; junction bases outside the gene matches: 6. Germline loops: CDR1 SGHVS, CDR2 FQNEAQ. The CDR3 contains 15 residues. CDR3 region: CASSLFRGTGQPQHF. CDR3 nucleotides: TGTGCCAGCAGCTTATTTCGAGGGACAGGTCAGCCCCAGCATTTT.

The chain recombines TRBV5-1 with TRBJ2-2; D remains unclear. The CDR3 is made up of 13 amino acids. Germline V lookup: CDR1 SGHRS, CDR2 YFSETQ. Trimming stripped 3 bases from V and 3 bases from J, with 6 bases between. The CDR3 region is CASSSPYTGELFF. The CDR3 DNA follows: TGCGCCAGCAGCTCCCCCTACACCGGGGAGCTGTTTTTT.

The chain links TRBV18 to TRBJ2-3; 7 bases agree with TRBD1. Losses at the gene ends were 3 bases for V and 0 bases for J; bases not matched to a gene: 3. The germline CDR1 and CDR2 sequences are KGHSH and LQKENI. CDR3 length equals 15 residues. In DNA form, the CDR3 reads TGTGCCAGCTCACCGCCGGGACAGAGCACAGATACGCAGTATTTT. Protein sequence: CASSPPGQSTDTQYF.

This clone has just one count. The chain joins TRBV27 to TRBJ1-1; possible D gene TRBD1, 6 bases. This CDR3 spans 14 amino acids. Germline values: CDR1 MNHEY, CDR2 SMNVEV (reference sequence). V was cut by 7 bases and J by 5 bases, with 17 bases left in between. DNA for the CDR3: TGTGCCAGCAAGTGGGCTACAGGGTTGACTGAAGCTTTCTTT. Its translation is CASKWATGLTEAFF.

The rearrangement links TRBV5-6 to TRBJ1-5; the match to TRBD1 covers 8 bases. This CDR3 has 15 residues. V lost 4 bases to trimming and J lost 6 bases; unmatched junction nucleotides: 9. Germline V lookup: CDR1 SGHDT, CDR2 YYEEEE. CDR3 in amino acids: CASSLAGGRGQPQHF. CDR3 bases: TGTGCCAGCAGCCTGGCAGGGGGCAGAGGTCAGCCCCAGCATTTT.

This chain links TRBV7-2 with TRBJ1-1; D gene unclear. CDR3 length equals 13 residues. V was cut by 1 base and J by 0 bases, with 3 bases left in between. CDR1 SGHTA and CDR2 FQGNSA come from the germline V gene. The DNA of the CDR3 is TGTGCCAGCAGCTTAGTCGTGAACACTGAAGCTTTCTTT. It codes for CASSLVVNTEAFF.

About this clone itself: Other DNA sequences of this sample code for an identical CDR3. J is TRBJ2-3 and V is TRBV5-1, with 10 bases aligning to TRBD1. V lost 3 bases, J lost 6 bases, and 1 base stayed unmatched. CDR3 length: 13 amino acids. Germline V lookup: CDR1 SGHRS, CDR2 YFSETQ. CDR3 loop: CASSWDRGDTQYF. The DNA of the CDR3 is TGCGCCAGCAGCTGGGACAGGGGTGATACGCAGTATTTT.